The 19 T cell receptor beta chains given below trace back to one sample, sequenced in a study of metastatic and nonmetastatic thyroid tumors. Not a single patient had been given any form of treatment at any point before undergoing thyroid surgery. TCRdb ran MiXCR on the PCR reads. The sample lists fewer than 12,000 clones, 25% to 35% seen once, with more than 9% in the top ten. The sample consisted of tumor tissue. These receptors all come from a male donor with papillary thyroid cancer or a benign thyroid nodule (not recorded which). Some clones in this sample may be carry-over from other donors' samples.

This clone was found a few times. The genes are TRBV2 and TRBJ2-2; either TRBD1 or TRBD2 may fit D (6 bases each). The CDR3 length is 15 residues. Germline-derived CDR1 and CDR2 are SNHLY and FYNNEI. V shed 11 bases and J shed 0 bases, with 16 bases lying between them. The CDR3 sequence is CAFPKGGTNTGELFF. The DNA for the CDR3 is TGTGCCTTTCCGAAGGGGGGTACGAACACCGGGGAGCTGTTTTTT.

This chain connects TRBV20-1 to TRBJ1-6; 10 bases are shared with TRBD1. Germline V gene lookup returns CDR1 DFQATT and CDR2 SNEGSKA (reference sequence). The CDR3 loop spans 15 amino acids. The V gene end was trimmed by 0 bases and the J gene end by 5 bases; junction bases not matched to a gene: 1. CDR3 sequence reads: CSAREDRGDNSPLHF. In DNA form, the CDR3 reads TGCAGTGCTAGAGAGGACAGGGGGGATAATTCACCCCTCCACTTT.

Of note for this clone: This may arise from a read error, as a much more abundant clone is one base away. This chain joins TRBV24-1 and TRBJ2-5; 8 bases match TRBD2. The CDR3 has 14 amino acids. The V gene's germline CDR1 is KGHDR and CDR2 SFDVKD. Germline trimming cut 2 bases from V and 8 bases from J; bases unmatched to any gene: 6. In DNA, the CDR3 is TGTGCCACCAGTGATTCAGCGGGGGTAGATACCCAGTACTTC. It codes for CATSDSAGVDTQYF.

This clone is medium-sized (0.01 to 0.1%) by share. V is TRBV27 and J is TRBJ1-2, with TRBD1 matching over 7 bases. This CDR3 has 15 residues. Germline-derived CDR1 and CDR2 are MNHEY and SMNVEV (reference sequence). J gave up 2 bases and V 4 bases, and 7 bases lay outside the gene matches. The DNA of the CDR3 is TGTGCCAGCAGTTATTCAGGGGGGCCCAACTATGGCTACACCTTC. Its translation: CASSYSGGPNYGYTF.

The chain couples TRBV7-3 to TRBJ2-2, with D perhaps TRBD1 (6 bases). CDR1 and CDR2 (germline): SGHTA, FQGTGA. V lost 8 bases and J lost 3, with 13 bases in between. The CDR3 is 14 residues long. The CDR3 reads CASQGGKYTGELFF. The CDR3 DNA reads TGTGCCAGCCAAGGGGGAAAGTACACCGGGGAGCTGTTTTTT.

This sequence joins TRBV30 and TRBJ2-3; perhaps TRBD2 as D (6 bases). Germline-derived CDR1 and CDR2 are GTSNPN and SVGIG (reference sequence). The V end lost 1 base, the J end lost 5 bases, and 16 bases lay between the germline ends. The CDR3 runs 15 residues. CDR3 sequence (DNA): TGTGCCTGGAGTGGATCCGGGGGTTCCGTAGATACGCAGTATTTT. Translation: CAWSGSGGSVDTQYF.

This clone was detected ten times or more. This chain joins TRBV9 and TRBJ2-5, with TRBD2 identical over 7 bases. Germline V gives CDR1 SGDLS, CDR2 YYNGEE. Germline trimming cut 3 bases from V and 5 bases from J; bases unmatched to any gene: 7. This CDR3 spans 14 amino acids. The CDR3 sequence is CASSGEGSAETQYF. CDR3 nucleotide sequence: TGTGCCAGCAGCGGGGAGGGTAGCGCGGAGACCCAGTACTTC.

This clone was seen at least ten times. The V gene is TRBV4-2, the J gene TRBJ2-5; D possibly corresponds to TRBD2 (6 bases). CDR3 length: 17 residues. Germline V gene data show CDR1 as LGHNA and CDR2 as YNFKEQ. V shed 0 bases and J shed 3 bases, with 17 bases lying between them. The CDR3 DNA sequence: TGTGCCAGCAGCCAAGAAGTAGCGGCCCGGGGTAAAGAGACCCAGTACTTC. Protein product: CASSQEVAARGKETQYF.

Only a few counts were recorded for this clone. The rearrangement links TRBV6-1 to TRBJ1-2; TRBD1 is a possible D gene (6 bases). The V gene's germline CDR1 is MNHNS and CDR2 SASEGT. This CDR3 spans 13 amino acids. With 8 bases removed from V and 2 bases from J, the gap between germline ends came to 12 bases. The CDR3 DNA reads as TGTGCCAGCGCCCCCGGGGGCAACTATGGCTACACCTTC. Translation gives CASAPGGNYGYTF.

Ten or more counts support this clone. Being one base from a much bigger clone, this may be a read error. Other DNA sequences of this sample code for an identical CDR3. The V call is TRBV2, the J call TRBJ1-3; unclear D gene. V lost 5 bases and J lost 5, with 10 bases in between. Per germline, CDR1 SNHLY and CDR2 FYNNEI. This CDR3 contains 13 residues. Here the CDR3 DNA reads TGTGCCAGCAGTTTGGCCGTTCGAAACACCATATATTTT. It translates to CASSLAVRNTIYF.

This chain links TRBV12-3 or TRBV12-4 with TRBJ2-7; D is undetermined. The CDR3 has 13 amino acids. The V end lost 1 base, the J end lost 5 bases, and 9 bases lay between the germline ends. The CDR3 reads CASSLVTPDEQYF. The DNA for the CDR3 is TGTGCCAGCAGTTTAGTTACCCCCGACGAGCAGTACTTC.

The CDR3 coding sequence is TGCGCCAGCAGACCCGGACAGTCCACAGATACGCAGTATTTT. Its translation is CASRPGQSTDTQYF. This chain connects TRBV5-1 to TRBJ2-3; a weak D match, TRBD1 (6 bases). The CDR3 extends over 14 amino acids. Trimming removed 5 bases at V and 2 bases at J, with 12 bases between. The germline CDR1 and CDR2 sequences are SGHRS and YFSETQ.

V usage is TRBV2 and J usage is TRBJ1-3; 7 nucleotides agree with TRBD1. CDR3 length: 14 residues. V shed 9 bases, J shed 0 bases, and the junction held 5 bases outside the gene matches. Germline V lookup: CDR1 SNHLY, CDR2 FYNNEI. The CDR3: CARNTGDSGNTIYF. CDR3 DNA sequence: TGTGCCAGAAATACAGGGGACTCTGGAAACACCATATATTTT.

The rearrangement uses TRBV19 and TRBJ1-5, with 8 bases that match TRBD1. This CDR3 spans 15 amino acids. Per the germline V gene, CDR1 is LNHDA and CDR2 is SQIVND (reference sequence). After removal of 10 bases from V and 3 bases from J, the junction contained 11 bases not matched to a gene. This chain's CDR3 is CATALLTGVNQPQHF. In DNA form, the CDR3 reads TGTGCCACCGCGTTACTGACAGGGGTCAATCAGCCCCAGCATTTT.

V usage is TRBV20-1 and J usage is TRBJ2-7; D remains ambiguous. Trimming stripped 0 bases from V and 2 bases from J, with 8 bases between. The CDR3 runs to 13 residues. CDR1 DFQATT and CDR2 SNEGSKA come from the germline V gene (reference sequence). The CDR3 region is CSARDLRAYEQYF. For the CDR3, the DNA is TGCAGTGCTAGAGATCTGCGAGCCTACGAGCAGTACTTC.

There are a few counts of this clone. This rearrangement joins TRBV6-1 to TRBJ2-1; D may match TRBD1 or TRBD2 (6 bases each). The CDR3 contains 15 residues. Germline V gene sequence: CDR1 MNHNS, CDR2 SASEGT. Trimming took 5 bases from V and 6 from J, leaving 17 bases between them. Here the CDR3 DNA reads TGTGCCAGCAGTCCTCTTAGGGGGGACACCAATGAGCAGTTCTTC. As protein: CASSPLRGDTNEQFF.

By sample fraction, this clone is medium-sized (0.01 to 0.1%). The rearrangement uses TRBV5-1 and TRBJ1-4, with unresolved D. This CDR3 comprises 13 residues. Germline V gene sequence: CDR1 SGHRS, CDR2 YFSETQ. V lost 3 bases and J 3 bases, leaving 6 bases between the germline ends. CDR3 in DNA: TGCGCCAGCAGCTACCGGGCTAATGAAAAACTGTTTTTT. This codes for CASSYRANEKLFF.

Remarks on this clone: A much larger clone lies one base from this, so it may be a read error. Additional DNA sequences in this sample encode the identical CDR3. The chain is built from TRBV7-8 and TRBJ2-7, with D possibly TRBD2 on 6 matching bases. The V end lost 3 bases, the J end lost 4 bases, and 13 bases lay between the germline ends. The CDR3 has 14 amino acids. The V gene's germline CDR1 is SGHVS and CDR2 FQNEAQ. CDR3 protein: CASSFGGAMYEQYF. DNA for the CDR3: TGTGCCAGCAGCTTCGGGGGTGCCATGTACGAGCAGTACTTC.

This clone was observed many times. V usage is TRBV6-1 and J usage is TRBJ2-5, with no clear D. Germline loops: CDR1 MNHNS, CDR2 SASEGT. The CDR3 length is 12 residues. V lost 8 bases, J lost 5 bases, and 12 bases lay in between. The CDR3 loop is CASARLIETQYF. Written as DNA, the CDR3 is TGTGCCAGCGCACGATTAATCGAGACCCAGTACTTC.